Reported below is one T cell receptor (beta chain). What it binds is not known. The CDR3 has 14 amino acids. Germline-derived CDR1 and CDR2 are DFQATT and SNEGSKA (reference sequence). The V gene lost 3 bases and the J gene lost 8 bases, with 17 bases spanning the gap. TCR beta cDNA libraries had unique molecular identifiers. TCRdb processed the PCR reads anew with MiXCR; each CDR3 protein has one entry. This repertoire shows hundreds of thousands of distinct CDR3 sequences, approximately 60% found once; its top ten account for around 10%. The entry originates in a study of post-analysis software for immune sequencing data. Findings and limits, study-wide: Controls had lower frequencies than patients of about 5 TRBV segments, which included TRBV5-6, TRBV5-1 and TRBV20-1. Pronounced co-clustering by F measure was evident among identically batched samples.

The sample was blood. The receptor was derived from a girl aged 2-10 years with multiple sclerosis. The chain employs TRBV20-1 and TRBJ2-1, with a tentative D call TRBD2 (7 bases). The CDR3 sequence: CSASGGGGHDEQFF. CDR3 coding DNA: TGCAGTGCTAGTGGCGGGGGCGGGCACGATGAGCAGTTCTTC.